This TCR beta chain originates from a study of blood T cell repertoires in COVID-19. Study details: Specimens from acute and convalescent COVID-19 originated in the United States, Italy and Spain. PBMCs, B-cell-depleted T cells, or T cells were the source of the cDNA or gDNA that made up the material.

The CDR3 runs 16 residues. Germline CDR1 is SEHNR and CDR2 is FQNEAQ (reference sequence). V trimming: 6 bases; J trimming: 5 bases; junction bases outside the gene matches: 10. Under the authors' procedure: Researchers report that nucleated cell counts were estimated from reference gene primer amplification. Sequencing was performed with immunoSEQ multiplex PCR; in TCRdb, only in-frame clones are kept and a portion is missing. V and J calls plus clone size are reproduced from that table; the DNA served to infer D and trimming. The table has about 27,000 clones, about 80% seen once. The sequencing sample was made of peripheral blood. J is TRBJ2-5 and V is TRBV7-9; TRBD1 matches at 12 bases. The sequence derives from a man between 65 and 85 years old with active COVID-19. CDR3 DNA sequence: TGTGCCAGCAGTTCAAACCGGGACAGGGGGCATGAGACCCAGTACTTC. It codes for CASSSNRDRGHETQYF.